Following are 2 T cell receptor beta chains from one sample sequenced in a study of cytomegalovirus exposure and HLA in healthy donors. Using immunoSEQ multiplex PCR, the repertoire was profiled, and TCRdb retains in-frame clones only, with some absent. The table records about 310,000 clones, roughly 87% of them present only once. Source material: PBMCs. These receptors were taken from a man aged 30 to 45 in good health and CMV-seronegative.

This clone was detected once. The CDR3 protein is CASSGPEGSYEQYF. The CDR3 DNA sequence: TGTGCCAGCAGTGGCCCTGAGGGCTCCTACGAGCAGTACTTC. The J gene is TRBJ2-7, the V gene TRBV5-6; possible D gene TRBD2, 5 bases. CDR1 SGHDT and CDR2 YYEEEE come from the germline V gene. The CDR3 loop spans 14 amino acids. The ends were cut back, 5 bases at V and 0 bases at J, with 12 bases in the middle. Supplemented by reference TRBV5-6 and TRBJ2-7, the full variable domain reads DAGVTQSPTHLIKTRGQQVTLRCSPKSGHDTVSWYQQALGQGPQFIFQYYEEEERQRGNFPDRFSGHQFPNYSSELNVNALLLGDSALYLCASSGPEGSYEQYFGPGTRLTVT.

This clone has just one count. J is TRBJ2-7 and V is TRBV6-5; D might be TRBD2 (5 bases). The CDR3 runs 14 residues. The germline V gene has CDR1 MNHEY and CDR2 SVGAGI. Trimming took off 2 bases at V and 3 bases at J, with 11 bases between the two ends. Here the CDR3 DNA reads TGTGCCAGCAGTTACGCCGTGGGGAGCTACGAGCAGTACTTC. The encoded protein is CASSYAVGSYEQYF.